This T cell receptor beta chain was documented in a study of shared T cell receptors in the human thymus. CDR3 length: 17 residues. Data came from immunoSEQ multiplex PCR; TCRdb stores just in-frame clones and leaves some out. Of hundreds of thousands of clones listed, 87% are singletons. These records were also assigned to another study, of human thymus T cells.

The sequence was collected from a boy in the first two years of life with a congenital heart defect. The specimen sequenced was thymocytes. V and J are TRBV21-1 and TRBJ1-2; TRBD1 is taken as the D call from the table, unchecked against the DNA. TRBV21-1 is marked as a pseudogene. This CDR3 is CASSVVSYPETDYGYTF. The DNA of the CDR3 is TGTGCCAGCAGCGTCGTATCGTATCCGGAGACAGACTATGGCTACACCTTC.